Listed below are T cell receptor beta chains from one sample, sequenced in a study of cytomegalovirus exposure and HLA in healthy donors. Clones were sequenced by immunoSEQ multiplex PCR, and TCRdb holds only the in-frame ones, with some missing. The sample shows around 100,000 clones, approximately 88% of them seen only once. Sequences were obtained from PBMCs. The receptors were gathered from a man between 18 and 35 years old in good health and CMV-seronegative. Each CDR3 is given with its conserved first and last residue. The D gene is left open where the match is weak. Clone size, where shown, is once, few, many, or a class for clones that have expanded.

len: 15; abundance: .; d_gene: .; v_gene: TRBV5-4; j_gene: TRBJ2-1; CDR3aa: CASSRPPDRNNEQFF; CDR3nt: TGTGCCAGCAGCCGCCCCCCGGACAGAAACAATGAGCAGTTCTTC
len: 17; abundance: .; d_gene: TRBD1; v_gene: TRBV5-4; j_gene: TRBJ1-6; CDR3aa: CASSLEWRGQANSPLHF; CDR3nt: TGTGCCAGCAGCTTGGAGTGGAGAGGACAGGCAAATTCACCCCTCCACTTT
len: 13; abundance: .; d_gene: TRBD1; v_gene: TRBV5-6; j_gene: TRBJ1-4; CDR3aa: CASTRGRREKLFF; CDR3nt: TGTGCCAGCACCAGGGGGCGAAGGGAAAAACTGTTTTTT
len: 15; abundance: .; d_gene: TRBD1; v_gene: TRBV6-5; j_gene: TRBJ1-1; CDR3aa: CASSRPTGAGAEAFF; CDR3nt: TGTGCCAGCAGTCGACCGACAGGGGCCGGGGCTGAAGCTTTCTTT
len: 14; abundance: .; d_gene: .; v_gene: TRBV28; j_gene: TRBJ1-3; CDR3aa: CASRGGSSGNTIYF; CDR3nt: TGTGCCAGCCGCGGGGGGTCCTCTGGAAACACCATATATTTT
len: 15; abundance: .; d_gene: .; v_gene: TRBV4-3; j_gene: TRBJ1-1; CDR3aa: CASSQQHREGGEAFF; CDR3nt: TGCGCCAGCAGCCAACAACACAGGGAGGGTGGTGAAGCTTTCTTT
len: 16; abundance: .; d_gene: TRBD1; v_gene: TRBV7-9; j_gene: TRBJ1-1; CDR3aa: CASSWTDRGRSTEAFF; CDR3nt: TGTGCCAGCAGCTGGACGGACAGGGGGCGCAGCACTGAAGCTTTCTTT
len: 11; abundance: .; d_gene: .; v_gene: TRBV25-1; j_gene: TRBJ2-2; CDR3aa: CASSVIGELFF; CDR3nt: TGTGCCAGCAGTGTTATCGGGGAGCTGTTTTTT
len: 17; abundance: few; d_gene: .; v_gene: TRBV21-1; j_gene: TRBJ1-4; CDR3aa: CASSKDSPTPTNEKLFF; CDR3nt: TGTGCCAGCAGCAAGGACAGTCCCACCCCAACTAATGAAAAACTGTTTTTT
len: 19; abundance: .; d_gene: TRBD2; v_gene: TRBV5-6; j_gene: TRBJ2-7; CDR3aa: CASSVPPGASGSGYYEQYF; CDR3nt: TGTGCCAGCAGTGTTCCCCCTGGAGCTAGCGGGAGTGGGTACTACGAGCAGTACTTC